This is a list of T cell receptor beta chains from one sample in a study of TIL therapy for anti-PD-1-resistant metastatic lung cancer. The assay was immunoSEQ multiplex PCR, and TCRdb's table has in-frame clones only and misses some. The sample has about 59,000 clones, roughly 70% seen once. The sequenced sample was blood, obtained at baseline. These receptors were obtained from a person aged 25-85 years with non-small cell lung cancer. CDR3s include the opening cysteine and the closing phenylalanine or tryptophan. A D gene is named only where the DNA matches it firmly. Rows may omit the clone size; those that give it use once, few, many or a size class.

>TRBD1|TRBV7-3|TRBJ2-5|NA
TGTGCCAGCAGCCTCACAGGGGGTCAAGAGACCCAGTACTTC
CASSLTGGQETQYF
>NA|TRBV30|TRBJ2-5|few
TGTGCCTGGAGTGGACGGGGGACAGCTCAAGAGACCCAGTACTTC
CAWSGRGTAQETQYF
>TRBD2|TRBV6-5|TRBJ2-2|NA
TGTGCCAGCAGCGACCTAGCGGGGGGATCCGGGGAGCTGTTTTTT
CASSDLAGGSGELFF
>TRBD1|TRBV28|TRBJ1-4|NA
TGTGCCAGCAGTCCTTCCCCGGACAGGGGAATTGAAAAACTGTTTTTT
CASSPSPDRGIEKLFF
>NA|TRBV6-6|TRBJ2-6|NA
TGTGCCAGCAGTTACCCTGGGGCCAACGTCCTGACTTTC
CASSYPGANVLTF
>TRBD2|TRBV28|TRBJ2-7|NA
TGTGCCAGCAGCCCCGGACTAGCGGGGACCTACGAGCAGTACTTC
CASSPGLAGTYEQYF
>NA|TRBV6-5|TRBJ2-7|NA
TGTGCCAGCAGTTATACCGACAAAAACTACGAGCAGTACTTC
CASSYTDKNYEQYF
>NA|TRBV9|TRBJ2-2|NA
TGTGCCAGCAGCCCCCGGGCCCAGGGAGGCACCGGGGAGCTGTTTTTT
CASSPRAQGGTGELFF
>TRBD2|TRBV28|TRBJ2-7|NA
TGTGCCAGCAGCCCACTCGGGGTAGCGGGAGGGTCCTCCTACGAGCAGTACTTC
CASSPLGVAGGSSYEQYF
>NA|TRBV5-1|TRBJ1-4|NA
TGCGCCAGCAGCTTAAGGGGGGACGGCAATGAAAAACTGTTTTTT
CASSLRGDGNEKLFF
>NA|TRBV2|TRBJ1-5|NA
TGTGCCAGCAGTGCGGGGCCAGGGAGAAATCAGCCCCAGCATTTT
CASSAGPGRNQPQHF
>TRBD1|TRBV15|TRBJ1-5|NA
TGTGCCACCAGCACCCAGGACAGGGGGTATAGCAATCAGCCCCAGCATTTT
CATSTQDRGYSNQPQHF
>NA|TRBV7-2|TRBJ2-7|NA
TGTGCCAGCAGCTTAGATGTATTTCTCTACGAGCAGTACTTC
CASSLDVFLYEQYF
>TRBD2|TRBV5-1|TRBJ2-1|NA
TGCGCCAGCAGCTTGGACGCGGGGGGCTCCTACAATGAGCAGTTCTTC
CASSLDAGGSYNEQFF
>TRBD1|TRBV7-7|TRBJ2-1|NA
TGTGCTAGCAGCCCACAGGGGGCAACCTACAATGAGCAGTTCTTC
CASSPQGATYNEQFF
>TRBD2|TRBV7-8|TRBJ2-3|NA
TGTGCCAGCAGCTTAGCGGGAGGGCTGAATACGCAGTATTTT
CASSLAGGLNTQYF
>NA|TRBV27|TRBJ1-6|NA
TGTGCCAGCAGCTTTTTCTCCTATAATTCACCCCTCCACTTT
CASSFFSYNSPLHF
>NA|TRBV15|TRBJ2-2|NA
TGTGCCACCAGCAGAGAGGGGAACGCCGGGGAGCTGTTTTTT
CATSREGNAGELFF
>TRBD1|TRBV11-2|TRBJ2-1|NA
TGTGCCAGCAGCTTACAGGGGGCCTCCTACAATGAGCAGTTCTTC
CASSLQGASYNEQFF
>TRBD1|TRBV30|TRBJ1-5|NA
TGTGCCTGGAGAACAGGGGCTAGCAATCAGCCCCAGCATTTT
CAWRTGASNQPQHF
>NA|TRBV2|TRBJ2-1|NA
TGTGCCAGCAGTGAAGCGGCGTCCAGGGGGGGAGGTGAGCAGTTCTTC
CASSEAASRGGGEQFF
>TRBD2|TRBV6-6|TRBJ2-7|NA
TGTGCCAGTTTGGGACTAGCGGGAGAAAGGGGAAACGAGCAGTACTTC
CASLGLAGERGNEQYF
>NA|TRBV7-2|TRBJ2-2|NA
TGTGCCAGCAGCTCCCCACGTAGGGCGGTCGGGGAGCTGTTTTTT
CASSSPRRAVGELFF
>TRBD2|TRBV11-3|TRBJ2-7|NA
TGTGCCAGCAGACTAGCGGGAGGAAAGGTCGAGCAGTACTTC
CASRLAGGKVEQYF
>TRBD2|TRBV27|TRBJ2-7|few
TGTGCCAGCAGTCACGGGACTAGCGGGAGAAGCCCCTACGAGCAGTACTTC
CASSHGTSGRSPYEQYF
>NA|TRBV7-2|TRBJ2-1|NA
TGTGCCAGCAGATTAGCGTATGTAAATGAGCAGTTCTTC
CASRLAYVNEQFF
>TRBD1|TRBV6-5|TRBJ1-6|NA
TGTGCCAGCAGTCCCAGGACAGGGTTGGGATCACCCCTCCACTTT
CASSPRTGLGSPLHF
>TRBD2|TRBV9|TRBJ2-1|NA
TGTGCCAGCAGCGTAGAGGGACTAGCGGGGTCCCCGAGCAATGAGCAGTTCTTC
CASSVEGLAGSPSNEQFF
>NA|TRBV11-2|TRBJ2-7|few
TGTGCCAGCAGCTTAGCGAGGGGCACCTACGAGCAGTACTTC
CASSLARGTYEQYF
>NA|TRBV5-4|TRBJ1-5|NA
TGTGCCAGCAGCTCCGACAGGAATCAGCCCCAGCATTTT
CASSSDRNQPQHF
>NA|TRBV28|TRBJ1-2|NA
TGTGCCAGCATGTCCAGGGGAGGTGGCTACACCTTC
CASMSRGGGYTF
>TRBD1|TRBV7-9|TRBJ2-3|NA
TGTGCCAGCAGCGCTACAGGGGGAACTAGCACAGATACGCAGTATTTT
CASSATGGTSTDTQYF
>NA|TRBV30|TRBJ1-1|NA
TGTGCCTGGACCTCGGAAGGGGTGTCCCTCGAAAACACTGAAGCTTTCTTT
CAWTSEGVSLENTEAFF
>NA|TRBV18|TRBJ2-7|once
TGTGCCAGCTCCCAAGGGGGGATCTCCTACGAGCAGTACTTC
CASSQGGISYEQYF
>NA|TRBV18|TRBJ1-5|few
TGTGCCAGCTCACCATCTCAGGATCAGCCCCAGCATTTT
CASSPSQDQPQHF
>NA|TRBV25-1|TRBJ2-7|NA
TGTGCCAGCAGTGACTCCCGAGGCGCAGCCTCCTACGAGCAGTACTTC
CASSDSRGAASYEQYF
>TRBD1|TRBV5-4|TRBJ1-4|NA
TGTGCCAGCAGCTCGGACAGGCGGAATGAAAAACTGTTTTTT
CASSSDRRNEKLFF
>NA|TRBV6-6|TRBJ2-3|once
TGTGCCAGCAGTTCACCCGGGACCGCGTATACGCAGTATTTT
CASSSPGTAYTQYF
>TRBD1|TRBV7-9|TRBJ2-2|NA
TGTGCCAGCTCCCGACCGGGACAGGGAGTCACCGGGGAGCTGTTTTTT
CASSRPGQGVTGELFF
>TRBD1|TRBV5-4|TRBJ2-5|NA
TGTGCCAGCAGCACCGGGACAGGGCAGCAAGAGACCCAGTACTTC
CASSTGTGQQETQYF
>NA|TRBV29-1|TRBJ2-1|NA
TGCAGCGTTGAAGGGGTTACACATGAGCAGTTCTTC
CSVEGVTHEQFF
>NA|TRBV5-6|TRBJ1-5|NA
TGTGCCAGCAGTTCTCAGGGAATCAATCAGCCCCAGCATTTT
CASSSQGINQPQHF
>NA|TRBV5-1|TRBJ2-3|NA
TGCGCCAGCAGCCCTTATAGCGGTCCTAGCACAGATACGCAGTATTTT
CASSPYSGPSTDTQYF
>TRBD1|TRBV6-5|TRBJ2-2|NA
TGTGCCAGCACCCGGACAGGGGGAGGCGGGGAGCTGTTTTTT
CASTRTGGGGELFF
>NA|TRBV6-5|TRBJ1-2|NA
TGTGCCAGCTGGGGACTCAACTATGGCTACACCTTC
CASWGLNYGYTF
>NA|TRBV10-3|TRBJ1-2|NA
TGTGCCATCAGTGAGTCTTATTCCTACAACAGCTACACCTTC
CAISESYSYNSYTF
>TRBD1|TRBV4-3|TRBJ1-3|once
TGCGCCAGCAGCATTCAGGGGGACCGGGTTGGAAACACCATATATTTT
CASSIQGDRVGNTIYF
>NA|TRBV6-4|TRBJ2-2|NA
TGTGCCAGCAGTGAGGTTCCCGGGACCGGGGAGCTGTTTTTT
CASSEVPGTGELFF
>TRBD2|TRBV30|TRBJ2-1|NA
TGTGCCTGGAGTGGACTAGCGATCTACAATGAGCAGTTCTTC
CAWSGLAIYNEQFF